Presented here are 18 T cell receptor beta chains from one specimen sequenced in a study of T-cell reconstitution after alpha-beta-depleted transplantation in children. The authors prepared the TCRbeta library with unique molecular identifiers. TCRdb redid the calling of the PCR reads with MiXCR, one entry per CDR3 protein. The sample has a few hundred thousand distinct CDR3 sequences, approximately 23% seen once. This sample comprised PBMCs, mostly from graft donor cells, obtained 180 days after TCRalphabeta/CD19-depleted stem cell transplant. The receptors come from a male patient under 18 who had a stem cell transplant for acute lymphoblastic leukemia, so the T cells may come from the graft donor.

The chain is built from TRBV4-2 and TRBJ2-3; the D gene is possibly TRBD1 (6 bases). With 1 base removed from V and 4 bases from J, the gap between germline ends came to 15 bases. The length of the CDR3 is 16 residues. Germline lookup yields CDR1 LGHNA and CDR2 YNFKEQ. CDR3 loop: CASSQVPGQGSDTQYF. CDR3 nucleotide sequence: TGTGCCAGCAGCCAAGTACCGGGACAAGGGTCAGATACGCAGTATTTT.

The rearrangement uses TRBV7-9 and TRBJ1-5; no clear D. Per germline, CDR1 SEHNR and CDR2 FQNEAQ (reference sequence). The V end was cut by 1 base, the J end by 4 bases, with 8 bases between. CDR3 size: 14 residues. In nucleotides, the CDR3 is TGTGCCAGCAGCTTAGTAGGGTTAAATCAGCCCCAGCATTTT. This gives the protein CASSLVGLNQPQHF.

The sample holds a few counts of this clonotype. The genes are TRBV7-3 and TRBJ2-3; 8 nucleotides align to TRBD2. CDR1 is SGHTA, CDR2 FQGTGA, per germline. Losses at the gene ends were 5 bases for V and 6 bases for J; bases not matched to a gene: 13. The CDR3 has 16 residues. CDR3 residues: CASSTKGTRGRDTQYF. Written as DNA, the CDR3 is TGTGCCAGCAGCACAAAAGGGACTAGGGGCCGGGATACGCAGTATTTT.

In its sample, this clonotype was seen a few times. V usage is TRBV12-3 or TRBV12-4 and J usage is TRBJ1-5; D call uncertain. V gave up 3 bases and J gave up 2 bases, with 14 bases separating them. This CDR3 is built from 16 residues. The CDR3 sequence: CASSFHSVVGNQPQHF. For the CDR3, the DNA is TGTGCCAGCAGTTTTCACTCGGTGGTTGGCAATCAGCCCCAGCATTTT.

This clonotype was seen many times. V is TRBV29-1 and J is TRBJ2-7; possible D gene TRBD1, 5 bases. The V end was cut by 7 bases, the J end by 0 bases, with 13 bases between. CDR3 length equals 13 residues. Germline CDR1 reads SQVTM; CDR2 reads ANQGSEA. In nucleotides, the CDR3 is TGCAGCGCCTCCGGACAAAGCTCCTACGAGCAGTACTTC. As protein: CSASGQSSYEQYF.

This clonotype was picked up a small number of times. The rearrangement joins TRBV7-9 to TRBJ1-2, with TRBD1 identical over 10 bases. Per the germline V gene, CDR1 is SEHNR and CDR2 is FQNEAQ (reference sequence). The CDR3 totals 17 residues. Trimming at V came to 0 bases and at J to 4 bases, leaving 8 bases not matched to a gene. CDR3 loop: CASSLAGGQGPIYGYTF. CDR3 coding DNA: TGTGCCAGCAGCTTAGCTGGGGGACAGGGGCCCATCTATGGCTACACCTTC.

This clonotype has a handful of counts. The gene calls are TRBV12-3 or TRBV12-4 and TRBJ1-1; D may be TRBD1 (6 bases). The V and J ends lost 10 bases and 7 bases respectively, with 25 bases between them. The CDR3 runs to 15 residues. The chain's CDR3 is CATRGQGTPRYEAFF. The CDR3 nucleotides read TGTGCCACCCGAGGGCAGGGGACACCACGCTATGAAGCTTTCTTT.

The V gene is TRBV10-3, the J gene TRBJ1-5, with TRBD1 as a possible D gene (5 bases). Deletions cut 4 bases from V and 4 bases from J, with 14 bases between. Germline lookup yields CDR1 ENHRY and CDR2 SYGVKD. CDR3 length: 15 residues. The CDR3 DNA reads TGTGCCATCAGTGCGGGGGACTTTGAGAATCAGCCCCAGCATTTT. Translating gives CAISAGDFENQPQHF.

Only a few counts were recorded for this clonotype. The rearrangement joins TRBV10-3 to TRBJ2-2; 7 bases are a match to TRBD2. CDR1 is ENHRY, CDR2 SYGVKD, per germline. The CDR3 runs to 14 residues. The ends lost 10 bases at V and 7 bases at J; junction bases unmatched: 12. The CDR3 sequence is CATFRGGSNGELFF. CDR3 sequence (DNA): TGTGCCACGTTCCGCGGGGGTAGTAACGGGGAGCTGTTTTTT.

The chain joins TRBV6-5 to TRBJ2-2, with D maybe TRBD1 (5 bases). V gave up 2 bases and J gave up 2 bases, with 12 bases separating them. There are 16 residues in the CDR3. CDR1 and CDR2 from the germline V gene are MNHEY and SVGAGI. The DNA for the CDR3 is TGTGCCAGCAGTTACGGGAACAGGATTAACACCGGGGAGCTGTTTTTT. This codes for CASSYGNRINTGELFF.

This sequence joins TRBV12-3 or TRBV12-4 and TRBJ1-3; D not resolved. The CDR3 is made up of 15 amino acids. V was trimmed by 4 bases and J by 0 bases, leaving 10 bases between them. The CDR3 is CASSWGYSSGNTIYF. The CDR3 bases are TGTGCCAGCAGTTGGGGTTACAGCTCTGGAAACACCATATATTTT.

V and J are TRBV24-1 and TRBJ2-1; TRBD1 might be the D (5 bases). CDR3 size: 14 residues. Germline V lookup: CDR1 KGHDR, CDR2 SFDVKD. The ends were cut back, 4 bases at V and 2 bases at J, with 8 bases in the middle. CDR3 sequence: CATSDTGPYNEQFF. DNA of the CDR3: TGTGCCACCAGTGACACAGGACCCTACAATGAGCAGTTCTTC.

The V call is TRBV27, the J call TRBJ1-2; maybe TRBD1 (6 bases). The length of the CDR3 is 13 residues. V was clipped by 4 bases and J by 3 bases, with 9 bases between them. Germline V gene sequence: CDR1 MNHEY, CDR2 SMNVEV (reference sequence). In DNA form, the CDR3 reads TGTGCCAGCAGTTACAGGGAACACTATGGCTACACCTTC. Translated, it gives CASSYREHYGYTF.

This chain uses TRBV5-1 with TRBJ1-1; D might be TRBD1 (5 bases). The CDR3 extends over 17 amino acids. Per the germline V gene, CDR1 is SGHRS and CDR2 is YFSETQ. Trimming shortened V by 1 base and J by 1 base, and 17 bases separated the two germline ends. CDR3 amino acids: CASSLYGGAGGNTEAFF. CDR3 coding DNA: TGCGCCAGCAGCTTGTACGGAGGTGCGGGGGGGAACACTGAAGCTTTCTTT.

The sample holds many counts of this clonotype. The chain is built from TRBV5-1 and TRBJ2-2; D gene uncertain. This CDR3 has 12 residues. Germline V lookup: CDR1 SGHRS, CDR2 YFSETQ. V dropped 4 bases and J dropped 10 bases, with 11 bases sitting between them. The CDR3 sequence: CASSPDWAELFF. The CDR3, as DNA: TGCGCCAGCAGCCCCGACTGGGCGGAGCTGTTTTTT. The variable domain in full, with the rest retrieved from reference TRBV5-1 and TRBJ2-2, is KAGVTQTPRYLIKTRGQQVTLSCSPISGHRSVSWYQQTPGQGLQFLFEYFSETQRNKGNFPGRFSGRQFSNSRSEMNVSTLELGDSALYLCASSPDWAELFFGEGSRLTVL.

There are a few counts of this clonotype. The genes are TRBV6-5 and TRBJ1-1; the D gene is possibly TRBD1 (5 bases). The length of the CDR3 is 13 residues. Trimming stripped 2 bases from V and 5 bases from J, with 9 bases between. Germline V lookup: CDR1 MNHEY, CDR2 SVGAGI. In nucleotides, the CDR3 is TGTGCCAGCAGTTACAGAAGGGGAACTGAAGCTTTCTTT. This sequence encodes CASSYRRGTEAFF.

Only a few counts were recorded for this clonotype. This chain links TRBV12-3 or TRBV12-4 with TRBJ2-1, with a tentative D call TRBD2 (6 bases). This CDR3 is built from 14 residues. The V end was cut by 7 bases, the J end by 3 bases, with 13 bases between. The CDR3 DNA follows: TGTGCCAGCACCCCGGAGGGATTCTACAATGAGCAGTTCTTC. It is translated as CASTPEGFYNEQFF.

V and J are TRBV18 and TRBJ2-2; D call uncertain. The V gene lost 5 bases and the J gene lost 9 bases, with 19 bases spanning the gap. The CDR3 length is 15 residues. The germline CDR1 and CDR2 sequences are KGHSH and LQKENI. The CDR3: CASSYGATPHRELFF. Here the CDR3 DNA reads TGTGCCAGCTCATACGGTGCCACTCCCCACCGGGAGCTGTTTTTT.